Following are 17 T cell receptor beta chains from one sample sequenced in a study of control samples from healthy donors and cancer patients. TCRdb keeps only in-frame clones here, not all; method: immunoSEQ multiplex PCR. The repertoire has some 70,000 clones, 75% to 85% of them found once; the top ten carry around 14%. Sequencing used blood. These receptors originate from a man between 60 and 75 years old in good health.

J is TRBJ1-5 and V is TRBV6-5, with unresolved D. This CDR3 has 15 residues. CDR1 is MNHEY and CDR2 is SVGAGI in the germline V gene. Trimming stripped 6 bases from V and 0 bases from J, with 12 bases between. CDR3 coding DNA: TGTGCCAGCAGCGATGGACGTTATAGCAATCAGCCCCAGCATTTT. Residues: CASSDGRYSNQPQHF.

This clone was observed at least ten times. The genes are TRBV4-1 and TRBJ2-1; 8 bases are a match to TRBD2. V shed 4 bases and J 1 base; nucleotides not matched to a gene: 9. In germline, CDR1 is MGHRA, CDR2 YSYEKL. This CDR3 is 17 amino acids long. The CDR3 DNA follows: TGCGCCAGCAGCCCCTTTACTCAGCGGGAGTCCTACAATGAGCAGTTCTTC. This codes for CASSPFTQRESYNEQFF.

The gene calls are TRBV4-3 and TRBJ1-3; tentative D call: TRBD1 (6 bases). Germline CDR1 LGHNA, CDR2 YSLEER. This CDR3 contains 15 residues. Trimming removed 0 bases from V and 5 bases from J, with 11 bases in between. The CDR3 here is CASSQDWQGRNTIYF. CDR3 nucleotides: TGCGCCAGCAGCCAAGATTGGCAGGGGAGAAACACCATATATTTT.

The chain carries TRBV20-1 and TRBJ2-1; D not certain. With 1 base removed from V and 7 bases from J, the gap between germline ends came to 5 bases. Germline V CDR1 and CDR2: DFQATT, SNEGSKA (reference sequence). There are 11 residues in the CDR3. The CDR3 sequence: CSARVYNEQFF. Written as DNA, the CDR3 is TGCAGTGCTAGAGTTTATAATGAGCAGTTCTTC.

The chain combines TRBV5-6 with TRBJ1-4, with a possible D match to TRBD1 (5 bases). The V and J ends lost 7 bases and 5 bases respectively, with 12 bases between them. Germline CDR1 reads SGHDT; CDR2 reads YYEEEE. This CDR3 has 13 amino acids. CDR3 sequence: CASANAGNEKLFF. Here the CDR3 DNA reads TGTGCCAGCGCGAACGCAGGGAATGAAAAACTGTTTTTT.

CDR3 sequence (DNA): TGTGCCAGCAGCGTAAAACAGTGGGACGAGCAGTACTTC. Translation gives CASSVKQWDEQYF. The gene calls are TRBV9 and TRBJ2-7; D is uncertain. The CDR3 is 13 residues long. Per the germline V gene, CDR1 is SGDLS and CDR2 is YYNGEE. V lost 1 base and J lost 5, with 10 bases in between.

The J gene is TRBJ2-5, the V gene TRBV7-2, with D perhaps TRBD2 (6 bases). The CDR3 runs 14 residues. V lost 5 bases and J lost 5, with 15 bases in between. Germline CDR1 reads SGHTA; CDR2 reads FQGNSA. CDR3 sequence reads: CASSPELAGETQYF. The CDR3 DNA sequence: TGTGCCAGCAGCCCGGAACTGGCGGGGGAGACCCAGTACTTC.

The rearrangement links TRBV6-2 or TRBV6-3 to TRBJ2-1; a weak D match, TRBD2 (5 bases). The CDR3 runs 12 residues. Trimming removed 5 bases from V and 7 bases from J, with 9 bases in between. The germline V gene encodes CDR1 MNHEY and CDR2 SVGEGT. The CDR3: CASSTGWNEQFF. CDR3 DNA sequence: TGTGCCAGCAGTACGGGGTGGAATGAGCAGTTCTTC.

The V gene is TRBV28, the J gene TRBJ2-7; TRBD2 aligns across 7 bases. Losses at the gene ends were 7 bases for V and 3 bases for J; bases not matched to a gene: 12. This CDR3 spans 15 amino acids. Germline V lookup: CDR1 MDHEN, CDR2 SYDVKM. The CDR3 nucleotides are TGTGCCAGCACCACATCTAGCGGAGGGAACTACGAGCAGTACTTC. Encoded protein: CASTTSSGGNYEQYF.

This chain uses TRBV10-1 with TRBJ2-7; 9 bases agree with TRBD1. CDR3 length: 15 residues. Germline V CDR1 and CDR2: WNHNN, SYGVQD (reference sequence). V trimming: 5 bases; J trimming: 3 bases; junction bases outside the gene matches: 8. Written as DNA, the CDR3 is TGCGCCAGCAGTAGGACAGGGGTGATAGACTACGAGCAGTACTTC. Encoded protein: CASSRTGVIDYEQYF.

This clone was detected a few times. This chain connects TRBV6-6 to TRBJ2-6, with D perhaps TRBD2 (6 bases). The CDR3 sequence is 17 residues long. The V end was cut by 5 bases, the J end by 1 base, with 15 bases between. CDR1 MNHNY and CDR2 SVGAGI come from the germline V gene (reference sequence). CDR3 loop: CASSPGTGASGANVLTF. Written as DNA, the CDR3 is TGTGCCAGCAGTCCCGGGACTGGCGCGTCTGGGGCCAACGTCCTGACTTTC.

This clone was counted once. The chain couples TRBV7-3 to TRBJ2-1, with 12 nucleotides matching TRBD2. V lost 5 bases to trimming and J lost 7 bases; unmatched junction nucleotides: 12. This CDR3 is 17 amino acids long. CDR1 is SGHTA, CDR2 FQGTGA, per germline. CDR3 DNA sequence: TGTGCCAGCAGCCCGAACCCCCTAGCGGGAGGGAGGAATGAGCAGTTCTTC. As protein: CASSPNPLAGGRNEQFF.

This clone was seen only once. The CDR3 reads CASMRVLFDRGNSPLHF. The CDR3 nucleotides are TGTGCCAGCATGAGGGTTCTATTTGACAGGGGGAATTCACCCCTCCACTTT. The chain couples TRBV2 to TRBJ1-6, with 9 positions matching TRBD1. The V gene end was trimmed by 7 bases and the J gene end by 7 bases; junction bases not matched to a gene: 14. Per germline, CDR1 SNHLY and CDR2 FYNNEI. This CDR3 is built from 17 residues.

The chain links TRBV10-3 to TRBJ2-1; 10 nucleotides match TRBD2. Germline V lookup: CDR1 ENHRY, CDR2 SYGVKD. The V gene end was trimmed by 4 bases and the J gene end by 10 bases; junction bases not matched to a gene: 7. The CDR3 has 14 residues. CDR3 nucleotides: TGTGCCATCAGTGTGGGACTAGCGCTGTCGGAGCAGTTCTTC. Residues: CAISVGLALSEQFF.

This clone was observed a handful of times. V gene TRBV4-1 combines with J gene TRBJ2-1, with 8 bases matching TRBD2. The junction had 8 bases not matched to a gene; V was cut back by 2 bases and J by 2 bases. The germline V gene has CDR1 MGHRA and CDR2 YSYEKL. CDR3 length equals 17 residues. This chain's CDR3 is CASSQKSGSVAYNEQFF. CDR3 coding DNA: TGCGCCAGCAGCCAAAAGAGCGGGAGTGTTGCCTACAATGAGCAGTTCTTC.

Concerning this clone: Other DNA sequences from this sample encode an identical CDR3 as well. The V gene is TRBV18, the J gene TRBJ2-5; D gene uncertain. Trimming took off 2 bases at V and 5 bases at J, with 9 bases between the two ends. Looked up from germline, CDR1 is KGHSH and CDR2 is LQKENI. The CDR3 spans 13 residues. The CDR3 protein is CASSPGLKETQYF. The CDR3 DNA follows: TGTGCCAGCTCACCAGGGCTCAAGGAGACCCAGTACTTC.

This chain uses TRBV25-1 with TRBJ1-4, with D perhaps TRBD1 (5 bases). Germline V gene lookup returns CDR1 MGHDK and CDR2 SYGVNS. Between the trimmed V and J ends, which lost 3 bases and 3 bases, there was a span of 5 bases. This CDR3 is built from 13 residues. DNA for the CDR3: TGTGCCAGCAGTGAGGGGGCTAATGAAAAACTGTTTTTT. As protein: CASSEGANEKLFF.